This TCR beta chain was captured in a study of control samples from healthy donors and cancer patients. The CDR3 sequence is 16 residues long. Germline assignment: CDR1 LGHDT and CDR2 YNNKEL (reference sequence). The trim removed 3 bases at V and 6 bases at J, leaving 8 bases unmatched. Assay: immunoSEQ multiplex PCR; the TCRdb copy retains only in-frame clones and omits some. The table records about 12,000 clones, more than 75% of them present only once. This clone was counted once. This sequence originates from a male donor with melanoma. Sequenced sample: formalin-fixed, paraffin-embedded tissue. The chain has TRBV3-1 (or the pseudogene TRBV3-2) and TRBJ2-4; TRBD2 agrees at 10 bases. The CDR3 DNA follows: TGTGCCAGCAGCCAGAGCCTAGCGGGGGTTTCAAACATTCAGTACTTC. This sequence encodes CASSQSLAGVSNIQYF.